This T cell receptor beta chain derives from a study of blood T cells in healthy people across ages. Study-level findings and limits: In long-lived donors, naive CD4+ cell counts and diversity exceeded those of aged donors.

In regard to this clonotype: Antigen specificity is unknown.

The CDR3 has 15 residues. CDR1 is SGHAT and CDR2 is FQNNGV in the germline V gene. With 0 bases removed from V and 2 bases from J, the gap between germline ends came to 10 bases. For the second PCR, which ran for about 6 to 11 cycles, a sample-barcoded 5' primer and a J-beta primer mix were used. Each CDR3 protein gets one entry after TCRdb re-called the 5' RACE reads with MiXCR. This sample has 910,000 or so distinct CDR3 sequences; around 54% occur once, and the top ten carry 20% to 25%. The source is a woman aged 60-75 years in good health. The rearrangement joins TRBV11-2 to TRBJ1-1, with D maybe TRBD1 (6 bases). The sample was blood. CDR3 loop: CASSLDAGVNTEAFF. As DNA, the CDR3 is TGTGCCAGCAGCTTAGATGCAGGGGTCAACACTGAAGCTTTCTTT.